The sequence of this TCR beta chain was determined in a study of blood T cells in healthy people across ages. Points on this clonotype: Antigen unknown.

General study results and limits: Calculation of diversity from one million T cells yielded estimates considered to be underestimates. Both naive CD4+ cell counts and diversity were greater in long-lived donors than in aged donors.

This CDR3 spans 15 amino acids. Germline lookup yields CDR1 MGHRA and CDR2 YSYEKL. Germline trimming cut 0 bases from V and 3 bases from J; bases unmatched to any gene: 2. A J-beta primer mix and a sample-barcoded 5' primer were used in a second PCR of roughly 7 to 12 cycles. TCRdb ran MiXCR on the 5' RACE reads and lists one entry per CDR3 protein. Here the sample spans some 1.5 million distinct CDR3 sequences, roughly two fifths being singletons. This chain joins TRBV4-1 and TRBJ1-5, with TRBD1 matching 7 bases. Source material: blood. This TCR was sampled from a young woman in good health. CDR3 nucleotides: TGCGCCAGCAGCCAAGATACAGGGGTCAATCAGCCCCAGCATTTT. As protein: CASSQDTGVNQPQHF.